The source of this T cell receptor (beta chain) is a study of blood T cell repertoires in COVID-19. Cohorts were assigned according to the clinical history that participants reported. In the case of this clone: The DNA is left out, because the CDR3 cannot be placed on it with certainty; the CDR3 is given as TCRdb lists it.

CDR1 and CDR2 from the germline V gene are SEHNR and FQNEAQ (reference sequence). The CDR3 region is 13 residues in length, termini included. Using immunoSEQ multiplex PCR, the repertoire was profiled, and TCRdb retains in-frame clones only, with some absent. The sample has roughly 160,000 clones, approximately 80% seen once. The clonotype originates from a man aged 45-65 years who had recovered from COVID-19. Specimen: PBMCs or T cells enriched from blood (not recorded which). The chain has TRBV7-9 and TRBJ2-3; the D call in the table, TRBD1, was not verified against the DNA. CDR3 in amino acids: CASSLAFGQGTDF.